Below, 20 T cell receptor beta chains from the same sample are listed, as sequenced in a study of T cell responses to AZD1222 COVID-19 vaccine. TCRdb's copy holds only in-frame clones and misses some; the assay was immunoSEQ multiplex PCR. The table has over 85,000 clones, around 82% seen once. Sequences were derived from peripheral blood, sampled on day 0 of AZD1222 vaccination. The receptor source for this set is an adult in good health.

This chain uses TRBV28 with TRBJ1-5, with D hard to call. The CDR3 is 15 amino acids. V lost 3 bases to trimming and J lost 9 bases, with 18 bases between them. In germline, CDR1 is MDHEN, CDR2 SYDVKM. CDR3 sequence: CASSFQSRRETPQHF. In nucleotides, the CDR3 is TGTGCCAGCAGTTTCCAGTCAAGGAGGGAAACGCCCCAGCATTTT.

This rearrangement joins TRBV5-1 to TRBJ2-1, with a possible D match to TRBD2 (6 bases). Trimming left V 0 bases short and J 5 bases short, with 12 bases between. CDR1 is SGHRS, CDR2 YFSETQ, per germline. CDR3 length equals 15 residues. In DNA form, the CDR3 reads TGCGCCAGCAGCTTGGGGGCTAGCGAGGACAATGAGCAGTTCTTC. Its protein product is CASSLGASEDNEQFF.

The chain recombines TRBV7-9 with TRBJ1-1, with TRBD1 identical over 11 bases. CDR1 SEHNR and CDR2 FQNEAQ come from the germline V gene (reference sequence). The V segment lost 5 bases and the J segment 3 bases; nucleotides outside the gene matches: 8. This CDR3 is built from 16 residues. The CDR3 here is CASSPDRGRPDTEAFF. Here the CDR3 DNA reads TGTGCCAGCAGCCCGGACAGGGGGCGACCCGACACTGAAGCTTTCTTT. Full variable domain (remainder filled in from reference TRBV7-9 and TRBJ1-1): DTGVSQNPRHKITKRGQNVTFRCDPISEHNRLYWYRQTLGQGPEFLTYFQNEAQLEKSRLLSDRFSAERPKGSFSTLEIQRTEQGDSAMYLCASSPDRGRPDTEAFFGQGTRLTVV.

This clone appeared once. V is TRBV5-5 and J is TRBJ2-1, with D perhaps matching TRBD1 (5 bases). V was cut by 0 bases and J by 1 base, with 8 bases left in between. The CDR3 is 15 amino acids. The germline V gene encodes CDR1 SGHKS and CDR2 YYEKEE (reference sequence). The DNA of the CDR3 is TGTGCCAGCAGCTTGGTGCAGGGATCCTACAATGAGCAGTTCTTC. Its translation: CASSLVQGSYNEQFF.

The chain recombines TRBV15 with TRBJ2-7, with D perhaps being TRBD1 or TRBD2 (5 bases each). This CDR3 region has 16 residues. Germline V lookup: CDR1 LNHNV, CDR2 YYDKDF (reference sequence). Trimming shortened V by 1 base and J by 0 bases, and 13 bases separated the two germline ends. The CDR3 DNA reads TGTGCCACCAGCAGAGGGATTCCGGGGCTCTCCTACGAGCAGTACTTC. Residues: CATSRGIPGLSYEQYF.

Written as DNA, the CDR3 is TGTGCCAGTGAGGCTGGTTGGAATGAGCAGTTCTTC. It specifies CASEAGWNEQFF. The rearrangement joins TRBV25-1 to TRBJ2-1; D is uncertain. The CDR3 sequence is 12 residues long. V shed 9 bases and J shed 7 bases, with 13 bases lying between them. The germline V gene has CDR1 MGHDK and CDR2 SYGVNS.

The CDR3 region has the DNA TGCAGCGTTGTTGACAGAACTAACTATGGCTACACCTTC. Translated: CSVVDRTNYGYTF. V and J are TRBV29-1 and TRBJ1-2; D is perhaps TRBD1 (5 bases). V lost 4 bases to trimming and J lost 0 bases, with 9 bases between them. The CDR3 length is 13 residues. Germline lookup yields CDR1 SQVTM and CDR2 ANQGSEA.

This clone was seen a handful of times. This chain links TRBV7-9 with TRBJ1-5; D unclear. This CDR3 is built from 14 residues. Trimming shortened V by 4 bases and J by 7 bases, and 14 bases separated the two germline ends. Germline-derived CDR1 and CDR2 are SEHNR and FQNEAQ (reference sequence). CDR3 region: CASSSLGEGQPQHF. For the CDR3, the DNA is TGTGCCAGCAGCTCCCTTGGGGAAGGGCAGCCCCAGCATTTT.

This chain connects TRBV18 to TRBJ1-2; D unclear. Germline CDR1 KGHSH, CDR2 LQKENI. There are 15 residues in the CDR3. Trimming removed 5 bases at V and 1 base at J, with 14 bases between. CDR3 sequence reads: CASSENLVDNYGYTF. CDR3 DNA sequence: TGTGCCAGCTCAGAAAACCTTGTGGATAACTATGGCTACACCTTC.

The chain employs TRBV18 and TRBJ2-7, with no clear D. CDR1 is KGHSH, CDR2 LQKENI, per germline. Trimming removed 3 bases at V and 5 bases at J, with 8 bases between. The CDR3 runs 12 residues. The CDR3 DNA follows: TGTGCCAGCTCACCGGACCTGAACGAGCAGTACTTC. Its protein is CASSPDLNEQYF.

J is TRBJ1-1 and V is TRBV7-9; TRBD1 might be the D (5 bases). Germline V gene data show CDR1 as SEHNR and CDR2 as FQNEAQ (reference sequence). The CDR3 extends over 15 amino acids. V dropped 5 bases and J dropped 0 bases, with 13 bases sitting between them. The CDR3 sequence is CASSPRQIMNTEAFF. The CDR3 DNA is TGTGCCAGCAGCCCCAGACAGATCATGAACACTGAAGCTTTCTTT.

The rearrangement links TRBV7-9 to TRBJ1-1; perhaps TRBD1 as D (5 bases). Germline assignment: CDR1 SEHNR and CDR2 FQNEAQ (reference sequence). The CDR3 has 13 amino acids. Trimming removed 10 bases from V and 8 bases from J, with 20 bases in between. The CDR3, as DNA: TGTGCCACCGATGATATGGCAGGGAGGGAAGCTTTCTTT. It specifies CATDDMAGREAFF.

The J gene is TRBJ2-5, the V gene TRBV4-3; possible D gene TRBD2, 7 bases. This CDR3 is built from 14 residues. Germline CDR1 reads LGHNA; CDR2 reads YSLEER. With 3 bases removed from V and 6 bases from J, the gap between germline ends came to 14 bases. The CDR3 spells CASSQTGGRKTQYF. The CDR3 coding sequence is TGCGCCAGCAGCCAGACGGGGGGCAGGAAGACCCAGTACTTC.

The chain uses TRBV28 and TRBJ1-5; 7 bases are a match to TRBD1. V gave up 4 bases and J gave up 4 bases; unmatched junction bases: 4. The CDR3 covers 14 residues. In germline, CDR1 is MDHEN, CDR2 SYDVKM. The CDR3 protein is CASSSTGWNQPQHF. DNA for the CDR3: TGTGCCAGCAGTTCGACAGGGTGGAATCAGCCCCAGCATTTT.

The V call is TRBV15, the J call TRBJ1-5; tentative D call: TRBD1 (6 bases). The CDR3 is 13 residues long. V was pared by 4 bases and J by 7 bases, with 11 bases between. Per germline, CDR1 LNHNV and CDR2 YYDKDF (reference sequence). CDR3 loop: CATSTGGAQPQHF. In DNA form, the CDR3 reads TGTGCCACCAGCACCGGGGGGGCCCAGCCCCAGCATTTT.

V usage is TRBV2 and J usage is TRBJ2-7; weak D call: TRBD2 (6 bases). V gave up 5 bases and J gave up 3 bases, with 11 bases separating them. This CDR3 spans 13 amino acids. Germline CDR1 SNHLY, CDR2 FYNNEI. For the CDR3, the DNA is TGTGCCAGCAGTCTCGGCGGGATCTACGAGCAGTACTTC. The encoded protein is CASSLGGIYEQYF.

CDR3 nucleotide sequence: TGTGCCAGCAGTTTCCGGGACAGGACCTCTGGAAACACCATATATTTT. The encoded protein is CASSFRDRTSGNTIYF. This chain connects TRBV28 to TRBJ1-3; 8 nucleotides align to TRBD1. Germline V CDR1 and CDR2: MDHEN, SYDVKM. The CDR3 runs 16 residues. The V gene end was trimmed by 3 bases and the J gene end by 0 bases; junction bases not matched to a gene: 4.

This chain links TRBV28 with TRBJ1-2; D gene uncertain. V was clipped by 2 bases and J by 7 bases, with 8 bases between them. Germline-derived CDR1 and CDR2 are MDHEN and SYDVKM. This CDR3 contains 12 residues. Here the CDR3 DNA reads TGTGCCAGCAGTTTAAGTACCGGTGGCTACACCTTC. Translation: CASSLSTGGYTF.

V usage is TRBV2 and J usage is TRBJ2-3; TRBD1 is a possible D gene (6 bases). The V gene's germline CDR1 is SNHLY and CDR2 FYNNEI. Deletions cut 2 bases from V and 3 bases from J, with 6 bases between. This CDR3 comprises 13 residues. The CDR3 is CASSEQGTDTQYF. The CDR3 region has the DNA TGTGCCAGCAGTGAACAGGGGACAGATACGCAGTATTTT.

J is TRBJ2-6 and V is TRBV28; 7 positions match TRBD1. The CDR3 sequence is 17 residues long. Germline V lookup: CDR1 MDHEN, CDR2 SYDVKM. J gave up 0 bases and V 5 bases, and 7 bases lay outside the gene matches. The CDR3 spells CASSIQGSSSGANVLTF. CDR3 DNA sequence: TGTGCCAGCAGTATACAGGGGTCTAGCTCTGGGGCCAACGTCCTGACTTTC. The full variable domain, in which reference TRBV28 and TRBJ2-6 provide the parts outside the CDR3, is DVKVTQSSRYLVKRTGEKVFLECVQDMDHENMFWYRQDPGLGLRLIYFSYDVKMKEKGDIPEGYSVSREKKERFSLILESASTNQTSMYLCASSIQGSSSGANVLTFGAGSRLTVL.